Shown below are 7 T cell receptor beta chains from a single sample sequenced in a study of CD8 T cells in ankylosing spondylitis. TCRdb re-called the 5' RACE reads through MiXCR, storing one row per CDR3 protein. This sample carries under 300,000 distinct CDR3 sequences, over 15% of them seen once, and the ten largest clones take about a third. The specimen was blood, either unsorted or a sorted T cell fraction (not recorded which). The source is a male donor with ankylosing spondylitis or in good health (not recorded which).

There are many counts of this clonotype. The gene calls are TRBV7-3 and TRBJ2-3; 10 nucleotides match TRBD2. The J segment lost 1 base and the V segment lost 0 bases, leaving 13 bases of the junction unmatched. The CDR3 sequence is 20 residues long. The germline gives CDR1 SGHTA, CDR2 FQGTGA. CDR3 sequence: CASSLTLVSGRAEGTDTQYF. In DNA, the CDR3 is TGTGCCAGCAGCTTAACCCTCGTCAGCGGGAGGGCCGAGGGCACAGATACGCAGTATTTT. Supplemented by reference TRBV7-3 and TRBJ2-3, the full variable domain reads GAGVSQTPSNKVTEKGKYVELRCDPISGHTALYWYRQSLGQGPEFLIYFQGTGAADDSGLPNDRFFAVRPEGSVSTLKIQRTERGDSAVYLCASSLTLVSGRAEGTDTQYFGPGTRLTVL.

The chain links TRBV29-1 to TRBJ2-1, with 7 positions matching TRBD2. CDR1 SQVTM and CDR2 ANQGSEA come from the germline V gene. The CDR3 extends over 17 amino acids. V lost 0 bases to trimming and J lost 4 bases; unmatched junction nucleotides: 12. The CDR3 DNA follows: TGCAGCGTTGAAGACCCCACCCCGGGACTACTATACAATGAGCAGTTCTTC. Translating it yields CSVEDPTPGLLYNEQFF.

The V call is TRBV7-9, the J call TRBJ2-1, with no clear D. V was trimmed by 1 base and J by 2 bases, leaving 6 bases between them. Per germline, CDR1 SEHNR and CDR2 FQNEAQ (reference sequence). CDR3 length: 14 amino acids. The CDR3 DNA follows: TGTGCCAGCAGCTTAGGAGTCACCTACAATGAGCAGTTCTTC. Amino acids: CASSLGVTYNEQFF.

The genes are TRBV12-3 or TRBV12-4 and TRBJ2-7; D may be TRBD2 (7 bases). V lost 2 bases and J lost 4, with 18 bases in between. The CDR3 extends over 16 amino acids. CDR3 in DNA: TGTGCCAGCAGTTTAATGTGGGGGGGGGCTAAATACGAGCAGTACTTC. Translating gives CASSLMWGGAKYEQYF.

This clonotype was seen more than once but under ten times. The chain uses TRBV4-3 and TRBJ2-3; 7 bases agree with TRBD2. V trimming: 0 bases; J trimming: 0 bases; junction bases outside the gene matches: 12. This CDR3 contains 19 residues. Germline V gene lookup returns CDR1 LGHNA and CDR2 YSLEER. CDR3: CASSQEVWGRAASTDTQYF. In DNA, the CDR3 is TGCGCCAGCAGCCAAGAAGTCTGGGGGAGGGCCGCTAGCACAGATACGCAGTATTTT.

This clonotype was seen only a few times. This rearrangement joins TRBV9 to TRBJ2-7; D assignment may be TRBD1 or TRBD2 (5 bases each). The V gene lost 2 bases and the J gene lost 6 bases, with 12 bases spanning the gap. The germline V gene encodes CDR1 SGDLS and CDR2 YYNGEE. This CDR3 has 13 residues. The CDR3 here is CASSVGGVGEQYF. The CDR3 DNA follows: TGTGCCAGCAGCGTTGGGGGAGTCGGCGAGCAGTACTTC.

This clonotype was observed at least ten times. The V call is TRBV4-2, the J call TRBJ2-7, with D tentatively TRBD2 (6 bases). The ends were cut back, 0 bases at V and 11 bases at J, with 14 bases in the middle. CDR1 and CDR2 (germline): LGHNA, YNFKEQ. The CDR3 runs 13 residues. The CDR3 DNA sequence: TGTGCCAGCAGCCAAGACGCAGGGACTGTAGAGTACTTC. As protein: CASSQDAGTVEYF.